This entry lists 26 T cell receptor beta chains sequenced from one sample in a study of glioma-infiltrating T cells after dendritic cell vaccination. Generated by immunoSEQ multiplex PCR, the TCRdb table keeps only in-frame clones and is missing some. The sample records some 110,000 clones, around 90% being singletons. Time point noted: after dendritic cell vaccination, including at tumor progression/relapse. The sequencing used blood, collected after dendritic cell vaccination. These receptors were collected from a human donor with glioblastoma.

CDR3 protein: CASSSRDYGYTF. In DNA, the CDR3 is TGTGCCAGCTCATCTCGTGACTATGGCTACACCTTC. This chain uses TRBV18 with TRBJ1-2; D is uncertain. This CDR3 is 12 amino acids long. V was cut by 5 bases and J by 3 bases, with 7 bases left in between. The V gene's germline CDR1 is KGHSH and CDR2 LQKENI.

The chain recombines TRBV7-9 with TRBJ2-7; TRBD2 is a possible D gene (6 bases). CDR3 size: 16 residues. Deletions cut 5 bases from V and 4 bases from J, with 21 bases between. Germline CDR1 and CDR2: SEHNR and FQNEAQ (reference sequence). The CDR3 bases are TGTGCCAGCAGCCCGAGGGCGGGGACTTCCCCATACGAGCAGTACTTC. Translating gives CASSPRAGTSPYEQYF.

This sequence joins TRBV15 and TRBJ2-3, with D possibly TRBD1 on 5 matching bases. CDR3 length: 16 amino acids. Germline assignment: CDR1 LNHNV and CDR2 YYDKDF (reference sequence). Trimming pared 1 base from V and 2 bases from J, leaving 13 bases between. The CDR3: CATSRVRTGDTDTQYF. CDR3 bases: TGTGCCACCAGCAGAGTTCGTACAGGCGACACAGATACGCAGTATTTT.

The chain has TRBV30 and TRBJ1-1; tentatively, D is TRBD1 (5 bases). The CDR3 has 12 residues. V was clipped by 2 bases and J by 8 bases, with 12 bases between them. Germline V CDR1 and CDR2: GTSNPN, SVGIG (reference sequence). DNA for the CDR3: TGTGCCTGGAGTACTACTAACAGGGAAGCTTTCTTT. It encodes CAWSTTNREAFF.

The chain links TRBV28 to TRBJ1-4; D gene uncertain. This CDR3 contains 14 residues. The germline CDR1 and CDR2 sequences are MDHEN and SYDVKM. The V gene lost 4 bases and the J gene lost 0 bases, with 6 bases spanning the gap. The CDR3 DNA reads TGTGCCAGCAGTTCCTACTCAACTAATGAAAAACTGTTTTTT. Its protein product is CASSSYSTNEKLFF.

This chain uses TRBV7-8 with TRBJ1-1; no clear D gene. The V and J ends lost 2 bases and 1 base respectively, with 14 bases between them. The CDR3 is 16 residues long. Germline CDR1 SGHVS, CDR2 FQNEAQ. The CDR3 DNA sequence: TGTGCCAGCAGCTTACCAGGTGGAGGGAGGAACACTGAAGCTTTCTTT. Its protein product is CASSLPGGGRNTEAFF.

The CDR3 loop is CASSEQPGARNTEAFF. Here the CDR3 DNA reads TGTGCCAGCAGTGAACAACCAGGGGCCCGAAACACTGAAGCTTTCTTT. This chain uses TRBV6-1 with TRBJ1-1, with a possible D match to TRBD1 (6 bases). In germline, CDR1 is MNHNS, CDR2 SASEGT. V lost 2 bases and J lost 2, with 15 bases in between. The CDR3 extends over 16 amino acids.

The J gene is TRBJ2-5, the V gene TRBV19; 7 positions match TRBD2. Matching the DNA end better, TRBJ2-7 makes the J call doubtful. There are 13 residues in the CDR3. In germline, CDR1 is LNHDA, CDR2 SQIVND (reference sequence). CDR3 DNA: TGTGCCAGTAGTATCGGACTAGCCTACGAGCAGTACTTC. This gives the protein CASSIGLAYEQYF.

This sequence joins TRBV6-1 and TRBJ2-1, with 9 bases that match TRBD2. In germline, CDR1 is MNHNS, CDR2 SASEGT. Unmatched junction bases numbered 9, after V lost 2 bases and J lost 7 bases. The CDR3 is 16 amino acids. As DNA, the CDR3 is TGTGCCAGCAGTGAAAGTGGGCGGGGGGGCCTAAATGAGCAGTTCTTC. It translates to CASSESGRGGLNEQFF.

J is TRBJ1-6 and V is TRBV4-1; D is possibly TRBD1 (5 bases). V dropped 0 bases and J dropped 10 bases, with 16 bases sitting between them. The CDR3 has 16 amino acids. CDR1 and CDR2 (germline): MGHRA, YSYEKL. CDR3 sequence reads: CASSQEVGRVDSPLHF. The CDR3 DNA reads TGCGCCAGCAGCCAAGAAGTTGGCAGGGTGGACTCACCCCTCCACTTT.

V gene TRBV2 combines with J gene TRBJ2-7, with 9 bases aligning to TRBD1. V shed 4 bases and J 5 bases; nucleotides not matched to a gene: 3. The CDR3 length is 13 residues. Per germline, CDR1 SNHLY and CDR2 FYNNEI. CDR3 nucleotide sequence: TGTGCCAGCAGTGGACAGGGGGAGGACGAGCAGTACTTC. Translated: CASSGQGEDEQYF.

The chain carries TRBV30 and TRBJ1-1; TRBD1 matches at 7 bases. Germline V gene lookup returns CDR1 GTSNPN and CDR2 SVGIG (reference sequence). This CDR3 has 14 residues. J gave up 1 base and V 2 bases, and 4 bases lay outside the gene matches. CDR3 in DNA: TGTGCCTGGAGTCCGGGACAGACGAACACTGAAGCTTTCTTT. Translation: CAWSPGQTNTEAFF.

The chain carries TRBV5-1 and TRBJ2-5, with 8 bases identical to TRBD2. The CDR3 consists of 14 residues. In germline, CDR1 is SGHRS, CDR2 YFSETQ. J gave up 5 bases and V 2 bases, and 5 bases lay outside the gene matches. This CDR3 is CASSFQREWETQYF. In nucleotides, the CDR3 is TGCGCCAGCAGCTTCCAGCGGGAGTGGGAGACCCAGTACTTC.

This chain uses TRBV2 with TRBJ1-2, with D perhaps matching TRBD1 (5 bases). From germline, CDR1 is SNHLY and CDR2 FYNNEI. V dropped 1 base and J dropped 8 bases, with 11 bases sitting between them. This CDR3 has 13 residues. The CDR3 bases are TGTGCCAGCAGTGAAGAAGGGGCGGCGGGCTACACCTTC. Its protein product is CASSEEGAAGYTF.

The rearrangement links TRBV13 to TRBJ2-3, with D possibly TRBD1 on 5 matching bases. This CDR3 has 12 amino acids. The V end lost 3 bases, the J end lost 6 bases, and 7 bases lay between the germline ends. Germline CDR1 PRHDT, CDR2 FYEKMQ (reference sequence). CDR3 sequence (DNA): TGTGCCAGCAGCTTCAGGGCGGATACGCAGTATTTT. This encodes CASSFRADTQYF.

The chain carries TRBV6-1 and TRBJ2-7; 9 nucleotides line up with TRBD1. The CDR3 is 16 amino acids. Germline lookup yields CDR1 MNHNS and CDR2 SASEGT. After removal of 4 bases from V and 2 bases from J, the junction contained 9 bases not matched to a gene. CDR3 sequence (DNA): TGTGCCAGCAGTGGCCCGACAGGGGGTTTACCCTACGAGCAGTACTTC. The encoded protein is CASSGPTGGLPYEQYF.

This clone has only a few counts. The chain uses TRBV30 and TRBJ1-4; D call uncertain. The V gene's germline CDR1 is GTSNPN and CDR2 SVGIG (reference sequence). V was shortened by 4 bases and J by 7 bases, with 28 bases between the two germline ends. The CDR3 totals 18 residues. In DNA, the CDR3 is TGTGCCTGGATGCATGCCTTCGGGCACCCCTCGAGCGGTGAAAAACTGTTTTTT. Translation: CAWMHAFGHPSSGEKLFF. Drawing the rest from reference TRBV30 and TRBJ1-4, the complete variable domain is SQTIHQWPATLVQPVGSPLSLECTVEGTSNPNLYWYRQAAGRGLQLLFYSVGIGQISSEVPQNLSASRPQDRQFILSSKKLLLSDSGFYLCAWMHAFGHPSSGEKLFFGSGTQLSVL.

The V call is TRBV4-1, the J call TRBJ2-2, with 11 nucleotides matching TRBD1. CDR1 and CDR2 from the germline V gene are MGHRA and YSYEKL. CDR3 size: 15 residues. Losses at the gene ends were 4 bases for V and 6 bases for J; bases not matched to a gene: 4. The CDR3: CASSRGQGVPGELFF. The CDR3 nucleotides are TGCGCCAGCAGCCGGGGACAGGGGGTGCCCGGGGAGCTGTTTTTT.

The CDR3 DNA reads TGTGCCAGCAGCAAAAAAGTAACTGTAGAACCCGGGGAGCTGTTTTTT. This translates into CASSKKVTVEPGELFF. The chain joins TRBV21-1 to TRBJ2-2; the D call in the table, TRBD2, was not verified against the DNA. TRBV21-1 is a pseudogene locus. The CDR3 consists of 16 residues.

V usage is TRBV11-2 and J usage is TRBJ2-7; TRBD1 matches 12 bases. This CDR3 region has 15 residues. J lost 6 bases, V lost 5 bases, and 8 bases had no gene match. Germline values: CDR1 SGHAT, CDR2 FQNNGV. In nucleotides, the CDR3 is TGTGCCAGCAGCCAGGGTGGGACAGGGGGCCTCGAGCAGTACTTC. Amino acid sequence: CASSQGGTGGLEQYF.

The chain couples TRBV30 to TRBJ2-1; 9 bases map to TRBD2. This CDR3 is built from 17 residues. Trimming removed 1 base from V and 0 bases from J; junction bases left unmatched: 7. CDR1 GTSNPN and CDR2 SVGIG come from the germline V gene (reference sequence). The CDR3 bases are TGTGCCTGGAGTGCCGGACTAGCGAGGGGCTCCTACAATGAGCAGTTCTTC. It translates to CAWSAGLARGSYNEQFF. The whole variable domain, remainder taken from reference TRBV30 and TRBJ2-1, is SQTIHQWPATLVQPVGSPLSLECTVEGTSNPNLYWYRQAAGRGLQLLFYSVGIGQISSEVPQNLSASRPQDRQFILSSKKLLLSDSGFYLCAWSAGLARGSYNEQFFGPGTRLTVL.

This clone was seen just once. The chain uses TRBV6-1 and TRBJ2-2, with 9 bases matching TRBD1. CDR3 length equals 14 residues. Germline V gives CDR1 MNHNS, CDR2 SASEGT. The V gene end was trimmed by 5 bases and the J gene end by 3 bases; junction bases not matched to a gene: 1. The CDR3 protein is CASSTGGDTGELFF. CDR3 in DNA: TGTGCCAGCAGTACAGGGGGCGACACCGGGGAGCTGTTTTTT.

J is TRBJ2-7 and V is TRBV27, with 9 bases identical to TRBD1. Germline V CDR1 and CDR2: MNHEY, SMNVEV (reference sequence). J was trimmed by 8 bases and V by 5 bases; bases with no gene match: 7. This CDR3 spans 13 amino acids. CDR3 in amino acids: CASSPVGQGQQYF. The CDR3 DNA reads TGTGCCAGCAGTCCCGTAGGACAGGGGCAGCAGTACTTC.

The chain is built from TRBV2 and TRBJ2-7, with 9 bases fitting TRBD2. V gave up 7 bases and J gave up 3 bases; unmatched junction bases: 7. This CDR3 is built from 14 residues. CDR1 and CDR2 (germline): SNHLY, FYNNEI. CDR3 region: CASKGLAGLYEQYF. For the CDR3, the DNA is TGTGCCAGCAAAGGCCTAGCGGGACTCTACGAGCAGTACTTC.

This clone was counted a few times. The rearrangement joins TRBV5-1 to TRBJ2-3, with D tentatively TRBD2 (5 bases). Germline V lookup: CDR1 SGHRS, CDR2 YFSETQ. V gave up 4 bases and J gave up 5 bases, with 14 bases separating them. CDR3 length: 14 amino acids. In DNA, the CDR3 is TGCGCCAGCAGCACCGGGAACGCAAGAGATACGCAGTATTTT. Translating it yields CASSTGNARDTQYF.

The CDR3 nucleotides are TGTGCCAGCATCATCAAGCGGGGCGACCGTCCCTACGAGCAGTACTTC. Its protein is CASIIKRGDRPYEQYF. The gene calls are TRBV6-6 and TRBJ2-7; 7 bases agree with TRBD2. The CDR3 is 16 residues long. Germline V gives CDR1 MNHNY, CDR2 SVGAGI (reference sequence). Germline trimming cut 7 bases from V and 2 bases from J; bases unmatched to any gene: 14.